This T cell receptor beta chain was sequenced in a study of shared clonotypes between healthy human individuals. Trimming removed 3 bases at V and 0 bases at J, with 9 bases between. Germline values: CDR1 SGHRS, CDR2 YFSETQ. This CDR3 has 15 amino acids. Overall study results and limits: Clonotypes which were not shared had lower generation probabilities than clonotypes that all four donors shared.

CD8 cells regarded as naive lacked CD45RO, were positively chosen for CCR7, and omitted terminally differentiated effector memory CD45RA+ cells. Data came from immunoSEQ multiplex PCR; TCRdb stores just in-frame clones and leaves some out. Here the sample spans about 680,000 clones, just over 90% being singletons. On this clone: Its matching antigen is unknown.

The source material was naive CD8+ T cells sorted from blood. The sequence was collected from a man aged 25 to 45 in good health. The genes are TRBV5-1 and TRBJ2-2; a weak D match, TRBD2 (5 bases). CDR3 protein: CASSSSGANTGELFF. The CDR3 DNA reads TGCGCCAGCAGCTCCAGCGGAGCGAACACCGGGGAGCTGTTTTTT.